The 30 T cell receptor beta chains listed next were all sequenced from one sample in a study of OX40 agonist ivuxolimab in advanced cancers. TCRdb keeps only in-frame clones here, not all; method: immunoSEQ multiplex PCR. Of roughly 48,000 clones listed, about 88% are singletons. The sequences come from CD4+ or CD8+ T cells sorted from blood, collected in a trial of the OX40 agonist ivuxolimab. Receptors were obtained from an adult with an advanced solid tumor such as melanoma, head and neck, liver or kidney cancer.

This chain joins TRBV27 and TRBJ2-2, with 7 bases aligning to TRBD1. Germline assignment: CDR1 MNHEY and CDR2 SMNVEV (reference sequence). V shed 5 bases, J shed 6 bases, and the junction held 3 bases outside the gene matches. CDR3 length equals 13 residues. CDR3 region: CASSPDRAGELFF. CDR3 bases: TGTGCCAGCAGTCCCGACAGGGCCGGGGAGCTGTTTTTT.

Worth noting for this clone: The germline gene is not matched at one end of the junction; a read error may be the cause. The V and J genes are TRBV6-5 and TRBJ2-5; the D gene is possibly TRBD2 (5 bases). The CDR3 extends over 12 amino acids. Germline V CDR1 and CDR2: MNHEY, SVGAGI. The CDR3 DNA is TGTGCCATCAGTGACTATCAAGAGACCCAGTACTTC. Amino acid sequence: CAISDYQETQYF.

The sample holds one count of this clone. V usage is TRBV29-1 and J usage is TRBJ2-5; the match to TRBD2 covers 7 bases. This CDR3 spans 14 amino acids. Germline CDR1 is SQVTM and CDR2 is ANQGSEA. The CDR3 spells CSVGLLADGETQYF. The CDR3 region has the DNA TGCAGTGTGGGCCTTCTAGCGGACGGAGAGACCCAGTACTTC.

This chain connects TRBV11-3 to TRBJ2-3, with 9 bases fitting TRBD2. From germline, CDR1 is SGHNT and CDR2 YENEEA. With V trimmed by 5 bases and J by 4 bases, 10 bases remained unmatched. The CDR3 has 16 residues. CDR3 residues: CASSQGRRGRADTQYF. The CDR3 region has the DNA TGTGCCAGCAGCCAAGGGCGCCGCGGGAGGGCAGATACGCAGTATTTT.

The V gene is TRBV28, the J gene TRBJ2-3; TRBD2 matches 14 bases. The ends lost 4 bases at V and 3 bases at J; junction bases unmatched: 6. The length of the CDR3 is 17 residues. Germline V gene sequence: CDR1 MDHEN, CDR2 SYDVKM. The CDR3 here is CASSSRLAGGVTDTQYF. The CDR3 nucleotides read TGTGCCAGCAGTTCACGACTAGCGGGAGGGGTGACAGATACGCAGTATTTT.

The V call is TRBV7-2, the J call TRBJ2-7; a weak D match, TRBD1 (6 bases). Germline CDR1 SGHTA, CDR2 FQGNSA. This CDR3 contains 14 residues. Trimming cost V 3 bases and J 3 bases, with 12 bases left between them. The CDR3 sequence is CASSFGGQNYEQYF. CDR3 nucleotide sequence: TGTGCCAGCAGCTTCGGCGGACAGAACTACGAGCAGTACTTC.

This clone has just a few counts. This specimen includes other DNA sequences encoding the same CDR3. The chain employs TRBV10-3 and TRBJ1-5; no firm D call. There are 12 residues in the CDR3. Trimming took off 2 bases at V and 3 bases at J, with 2 bases between the two ends. Germline V gives CDR1 ENHRY, CDR2 SYGVKD. The CDR3 DNA follows: TGTGCCATCAGTGAGAACAATCAGCCCCAGCATTTT. This sequence encodes CAISENNQPQHF.

This clone was picked up one time. Written as DNA, the CDR3 is TGTGCCAGCAGCTTACAGGGGCCCGAGCAGTACTTC. It translates to CASSLQGPEQYF. This chain joins TRBV7-9 and TRBJ2-7; D possibly corresponds to TRBD1 (6 bases). Germline loops: CDR1 SEHNR, CDR2 FQNEAQ (reference sequence). The length of the CDR3 is 12 residues. V dropped 2 bases and J dropped 6 bases, with 8 bases sitting between them.

This clone was counted between two and nine times. V usage is TRBV5-4 and J usage is TRBJ1-5; no definite D call. This CDR3 spans 13 amino acids. V lost 3 bases, J lost 5 bases, and 9 bases lay in between. The germline gives CDR1 SGHNT, CDR2 YYREEE (reference sequence). The CDR3 protein is CASSSATDQPQHF. The CDR3 DNA follows: TGTGCCAGCAGCTCCGCGACGGATCAGCCCCAGCATTTT.

V is TRBV10-2 and J is TRBJ2-7; 11 positions agree with TRBD2. The V gene end was trimmed by 5 bases and the J gene end by 5 bases; junction bases not matched to a gene: 5. This CDR3 contains 14 residues. Germline lookup yields CDR1 WSHSY and CDR2 SAAADI. Here the CDR3 DNA reads TGCGCCAGCAGTACTAGCGGGAGTGGTAACGAGCAGTACTTC. Translation: CASSTSGSGNEQYF.

This chain links TRBV10-3 with TRBJ1-1; TRBD1 matches 8 bases. Looked up from germline, CDR1 is ENHRY and CDR2 is SYGVKD. Trimming removed 7 bases from V and 0 bases from J; junction bases left unmatched: 10. The CDR3 consists of 16 residues. The CDR3 nucleotides read TGTGCCATCAAAACAGACAGGGGTCAAATGAACACTGAAGCTTTCTTT. This gives the protein CAIKTDRGQMNTEAFF.

The chain recombines TRBV18 with TRBJ2-2, with 8 bases identical to TRBD2. Germline CDR1 and CDR2: KGHSH and LQKENI. This CDR3 is 16 amino acids long. V shed 3 bases and J 4 bases; nucleotides not matched to a gene: 7. The CDR3 protein is CASSPLMTSATGELFF. The CDR3 coding sequence is TGTGCCAGCTCACCCCTAATGACTAGCGCCACCGGGGAGCTGTTTTTT.

This chain connects TRBV30 to TRBJ2-1; D perhaps matches TRBD2 (6 bases). The V and J ends lost 7 bases and 0 bases respectively, with 10 bases between them. In germline, CDR1 is GTSNPN, CDR2 SVGIG (reference sequence). The length of the CDR3 is 13 residues. The CDR3 region has the DNA TGTGCCTTTAAAGCGGGCTCCTACAATGAGCAGTTCTTC. Its translation is CAFKAGSYNEQFF.

The chain joins TRBV25-1 to TRBJ2-7; D tentatively fits TRBD1 or TRBD2 (5 bases each). Trimming stripped 6 bases from V and 4 bases from J, with 7 bases between. Per germline, CDR1 MGHDK and CDR2 SYGVNS. This CDR3 comprises 11 residues. The CDR3 DNA is TGTGCCAGCAGGGGGACGTACGAGCAGTACTTC. Translating it yields CASRGTYEQYF.

The chain links TRBV5-1 to TRBJ1-2; the D is unclear. From germline, CDR1 is SGHRS and CDR2 YFSETQ. Trimming cost V 4 bases and J 1 base, with 11 bases left between them. The length of the CDR3 is 14 residues. The CDR3 spells CASSRSTDNYGYTF. Written as DNA, the CDR3 is TGCGCCAGCAGCCGCTCAACAGATAACTATGGCTACACCTTC. Full variable domain (rest looked up from reference TRBV5-1 and TRBJ1-2): KAGVTQTPRYLIKTRGQQVTLSCSPISGHRSVSWYQQTPGQGLQFLFEYFSETQRNKGNFPGRFSGRQFSNSRSEMNVSTLELGDSALYLCASSRSTDNYGYTFGSGTRLTVV.

This clone was seen once. This chain connects TRBV29-1 to TRBJ2-7; D possibly matches TRBD1 or TRBD2 (5 bases each). Per the germline V gene, CDR1 is SQVTM and CDR2 is ANQGSEA. The CDR3 runs 11 residues. Trimming took off 4 bases at V and 6 bases at J, with 10 bases between the two ends. The CDR3 region is CSVGARGEQYF. For the CDR3, the DNA is TGCAGCGTTGGAGCGAGGGGCGAGCAGTACTTC.

CDR3 nucleotides: TGTGCCTGGAGTGCGTCCTACGAGCAGTACTTC. Translating it yields CAWSASYEQYF. This chain joins TRBV30 and TRBJ2-7; D uncertain. The V end lost 1 base, the J end lost 1 base, and 2 bases lay between the germline ends. CDR3 length: 11 residues. Germline CDR1 GTSNPN, CDR2 SVGIG (reference sequence).

This rearrangement joins TRBV4-1 to TRBJ2-5; tentative D call: TRBD2 (7 bases). From germline, CDR1 is MGHRA and CDR2 YSYEKL. CDR3 length: 16 residues. Trimming left V 0 bases short and J 5 bases short, with 16 bases between. The CDR3 spells CASSQDSGAGAETQYF. DNA of the CDR3: TGCGCCAGCAGCCAAGATTCCGGGGCGGGGGCGGAGACCCAGTACTTC.

Concerning this clone: At one boundary the junction diverges from the germline segment, which might be a read error. V usage is TRBV5-6 and J usage is TRBJ1-2; 9 nucleotides align to TRBD1. This CDR3 region has 12 residues. Germline-derived CDR1 and CDR2 are SGHDT and YYEEEE. CDR3 sequence: CASSLGGQGSSF. DNA for the CDR3: TGTGCCAGCAGCTTGGGGGGACAGGGATCTTCCTTC.

V usage is TRBV18 and J usage is TRBJ2-7, with 7 bases matching TRBD1. This CDR3 comprises 13 residues. The V segment lost 1 base and the J segment 5 bases; nucleotides outside the gene matches: 2. Germline loops: CDR1 KGHSH, CDR2 LQKENI. The CDR3 protein is CASSPRRGHEQYF. The CDR3, as DNA: TGTGCCAGCTCACCACGAAGGGGGCACGAGCAGTACTTC.

The chain employs TRBV7-9 and TRBJ2-5; TRBD2 matches at 11 bases. The V gene's germline CDR1 is SEHNR and CDR2 FQNEAQ (reference sequence). The CDR3 is 15 amino acids. With V trimmed by 3 bases and J by 4 bases, 4 bases remained unmatched. The CDR3 region is CASSLPTSGIETQYF. The CDR3 bases are TGTGCCAGCAGCTTGCCGACTAGCGGGATAGAGACCCAGTACTTC.

The chain couples TRBV30 to TRBJ2-3, with no clear D. Deletions cut 1 base from V and 9 bases from J, with 14 bases between. The V gene's germline CDR1 is GTSNPN and CDR2 SVGIG (reference sequence). This CDR3 has 13 amino acids. Here the CDR3 DNA reads TGTGCCTGGAGTGCGGATATATCAGCCACGCAGTATTTT. Its protein is CAWSADISATQYF.

V usage is TRBV28 and J usage is TRBJ1-1; D might be TRBD1 (6 bases). V lost 7 bases, J lost 0 bases, and 18 bases lay in between. Germline V gene lookup returns CDR1 MDHEN and CDR2 SYDVKM. The CDR3 has 16 amino acids. CDR3 region: CASKGSWGGMNTEAFF. CDR3 DNA sequence: TGTGCCAGCAAGGGGAGTTGGGGGGGCATGAACACTGAAGCTTTCTTT.

The V and J genes are TRBV11-2 and TRBJ1-1; perhaps TRBD1 as D (5 bases). V was pared by 0 bases and J by 7 bases, with 12 bases between. The CDR3 is 14 residues long. Germline CDR1 is SGHAT and CDR2 is FQNNGV. CDR3 sequence: CASSLDGASDEAFF. The CDR3 nucleotides read TGTGCCAGCAGCTTAGATGGGGCGTCGGATGAAGCTTTCTTT.

CDR3 sequence: CATNTGVGAGEQFF. The CDR3, as DNA: TGTGCCACCAATACAGGAGTGGGTGCGGGTGAGCAGTTCTTC. V gene TRBV19 combines with J gene TRBJ2-1; either TRBD1 or TRBD2 may fit D (5 bases each). CDR3 length equals 14 residues. The V gene's germline CDR1 is LNHDA and CDR2 SQIVND (reference sequence). Trimming shortened V by 10 bases and J by 9 bases, and 22 bases separated the two germline ends. Complete variable domain (other parts from reference TRBV19 and TRBJ2-1): DGGITQSPKYLFRKEGQNVTLSCEQNLNHDAMYWYRQDPGQGLRLIYYSQIVNDFQKGDIAEGYSVSREKKESFPLTVTSAQKNPTAFYLCATNTGVGAGEQFFGPGTRLTVL.

The chain employs TRBV5-1 and TRBJ2-5, with no clear D. CDR3 length: 11 amino acids. Trimming took 4 bases from V and 1 from J, leaving 2 bases between them. The germline gives CDR1 SGHRS, CDR2 YFSETQ. CDR3 sequence reads: CASSGQETQYF. CDR3 bases: TGCGCCAGCAGCGGCCAAGAGACCCAGTACTTC.

For the CDR3, the DNA is TGTGCCAGCAGGGGGGGACTCCCTACCAGTTTGCAGTTCTTC. It yields the protein CASRGGLPTSLQFF. The chain couples TRBV2 to TRBJ2-1, with D maybe TRBD2 (6 bases). Trimming pared 6 bases from V and 12 bases from J, leaving 21 bases between. Per the germline V gene, CDR1 is SNHLY and CDR2 is FYNNEI. This CDR3 is built from 14 residues.

The chain uses TRBV7-2 and TRBJ1-5; D is possibly TRBD1 (6 bases). The germline gives CDR1 SGHTA, CDR2 FQGNSA. The CDR3 extends over 14 amino acids. V was cut by 1 base and J by 5 bases, with 9 bases left in between. CDR3 sequence reads: CASSLVSGDQPQHF. The CDR3 DNA follows: TGTGCCAGCAGCTTAGTATCAGGGGATCAGCCCCAGCATTTT.

CDR3 in DNA: TGTGCCAGCAGCCAGGGACTAGCGGGAGGGCAAGGTCTTCGGGAGCAGTTCTTC. This encodes CASSQGLAGGQGLREQFF. The rearrangement links TRBV11-1 to TRBJ2-1, with TRBD2 matching 16 bases. V was pared by 5 bases and J by 10 bases, with 14 bases of the junction left unmatched. In germline, CDR1 is SGHAT, CDR2 FQDESV (reference sequence). The CDR3 totals 18 residues.

The CDR3, as DNA: TGTGCCACCCGAAATGGTGGAAGCAATCAGCCCCAGCATTTT. Its translation: CATRNGGSNQPQHF. J is TRBJ1-5 and V is TRBV28; D call uncertain. The CDR3 is 14 residues long. Germline V gene lookup returns CDR1 MDHEN and CDR2 SYDVKM. V was pared by 10 bases and J by 1 base, with 14 bases between.